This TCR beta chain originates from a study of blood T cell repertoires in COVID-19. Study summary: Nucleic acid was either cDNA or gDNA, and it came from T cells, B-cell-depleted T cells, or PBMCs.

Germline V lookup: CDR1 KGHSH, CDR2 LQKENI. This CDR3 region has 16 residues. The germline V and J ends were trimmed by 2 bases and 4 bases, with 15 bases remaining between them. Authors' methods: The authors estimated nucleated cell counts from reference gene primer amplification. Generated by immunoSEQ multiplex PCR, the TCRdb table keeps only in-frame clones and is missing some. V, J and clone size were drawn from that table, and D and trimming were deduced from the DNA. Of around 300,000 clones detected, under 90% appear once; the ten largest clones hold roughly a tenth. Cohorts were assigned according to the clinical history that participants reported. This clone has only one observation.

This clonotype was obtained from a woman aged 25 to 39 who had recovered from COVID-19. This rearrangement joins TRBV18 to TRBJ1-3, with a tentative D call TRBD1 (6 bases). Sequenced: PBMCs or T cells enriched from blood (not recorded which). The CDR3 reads CASSPAGQPPGNTIYF. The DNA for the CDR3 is TGTGCCAGCTCACCAGCCGGACAGCCACCGGGAAACACCATATATTTT.